The 5 T cell receptor beta chains given below trace back to one sample, sequenced in a study of blood T cell repertoires in COVID-19 (dated by TCRdb to 2020 to 2022). Library generation was performed with the immunoSEQ multiplex PCR assay. Entries here come from immuneACCESS through TCRdb and include only in-frame sequences with V and J called. Some clones fail to appear in such tables; in the studies checked, an unresolved V gene covers under half of the shortfall, and the cause of the remainder is unknown. The table for this sample lists 250,000 to 300,000 clones; about 89% of them were counted only once. Of the sample, approximately 4.6% falls within the top ten clones. What was sequenced was peripheral blood. The receptor set was obtained from a man between 40 and 49 years old with acute or convalescent COVID-19.

This clone was recorded once. The chain uses TRBV9 and TRBJ1-2, with no clear D. This CDR3 spans 14 amino acids. V dropped 4 bases and J dropped 1 base, with 11 bases sitting between them. Germline V CDR1 and CDR2: SGDLS, YYNGEE. CDR3 amino acids: CASSSGLVNYGYTF. For the CDR3, the DNA is TGTGCCAGCAGCTCCGGACTGGTTAACTATGGCTACACCTTC. Combining the CDR3 with reference TRBV9 and TRBJ1-2 gives the whole variable domain DSGVTQTPKHLITATGQRVTLRCSPRSGDLSVYWYQQSLDQGLQFLIQYYNGEERAKGNILERFSAQQFPDLHSELNLSSLELGDSALYFCASSSGLVNYGYTFGSGTRLTVV.

This chain connects TRBV9 to TRBJ1-1; 7 nucleotides line up with TRBD1. This CDR3 is 14 amino acids long. CDR1 and CDR2 (germline): SGDLS, YYNGEE. The ends lost 4 bases at V and 4 bases at J; junction bases unmatched: 7. The CDR3 spells CASSFLSGGTEAFF. In DNA, the CDR3 is TGTGCCAGCAGCTTCCTTTCAGGGGGCACTGAAGCTTTCTTT.

V and J are TRBV27 and TRBJ2-1; 14 bases agree with TRBD2. The germline V gene encodes CDR1 MNHEY and CDR2 SMNVEV (reference sequence). The CDR3 runs 15 residues. Trimming at V came to 4 bases and at J to 7 bases, leaving 3 bases not matched to a gene. The CDR3 DNA is TGTGCCAGCAGTTCCGGGACTAGCGGGGGAAATGAGCAGTTCTTC. It codes for CASSSGTSGGNEQFF.

This clone was counted once. This chain connects TRBV6-2 or TRBV6-3 to TRBJ1-4; D remains unclear. Germline V lookup: CDR1 MNHEY, CDR2 SVGEGT. The germline V and J ends were trimmed by 4 bases and 8 bases, with 17 bases remaining between them. This CDR3 is built from 15 residues. CDR3 coding DNA: TGTGCCAGCAGTTCCATGGCGGTCGATAAGGAAAAACTGTTTTTT. Translated: CASSSMAVDKEKLFF.

The genes are TRBV11-3 and TRBJ1-3; D remains unclear. V was pared by 4 bases and J by 1 base, with 14 bases between. CDR3 length: 16 amino acids. From germline, CDR1 is SGHNT and CDR2 YENEEA. Written as DNA, the CDR3 is TGTGCCAGCAGCTGGGAGAAGCTAAAGTCTGGAAACACCATATATTTT. The encoded protein is CASSWEKLKSGNTIYF.